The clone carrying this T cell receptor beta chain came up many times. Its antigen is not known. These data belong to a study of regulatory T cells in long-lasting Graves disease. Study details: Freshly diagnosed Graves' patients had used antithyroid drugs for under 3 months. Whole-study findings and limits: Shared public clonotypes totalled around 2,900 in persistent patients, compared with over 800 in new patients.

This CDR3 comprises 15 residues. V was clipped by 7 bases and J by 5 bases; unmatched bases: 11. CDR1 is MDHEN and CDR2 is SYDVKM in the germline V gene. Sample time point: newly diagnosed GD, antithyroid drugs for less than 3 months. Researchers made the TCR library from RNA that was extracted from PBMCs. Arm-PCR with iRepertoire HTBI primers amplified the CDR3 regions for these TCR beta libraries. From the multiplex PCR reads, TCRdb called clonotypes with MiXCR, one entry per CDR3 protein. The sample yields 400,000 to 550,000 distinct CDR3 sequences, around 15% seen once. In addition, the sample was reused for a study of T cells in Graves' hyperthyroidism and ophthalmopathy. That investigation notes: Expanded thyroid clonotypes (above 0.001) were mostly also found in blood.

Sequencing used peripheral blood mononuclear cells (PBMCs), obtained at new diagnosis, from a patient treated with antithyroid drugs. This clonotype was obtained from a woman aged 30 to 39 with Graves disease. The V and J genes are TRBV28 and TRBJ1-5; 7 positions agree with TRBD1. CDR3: CASTKNRDRYQPQHF. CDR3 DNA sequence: TGTGCCAGCACCAAAAACAGGGACAGATATCAGCCCCAGCATTTT.